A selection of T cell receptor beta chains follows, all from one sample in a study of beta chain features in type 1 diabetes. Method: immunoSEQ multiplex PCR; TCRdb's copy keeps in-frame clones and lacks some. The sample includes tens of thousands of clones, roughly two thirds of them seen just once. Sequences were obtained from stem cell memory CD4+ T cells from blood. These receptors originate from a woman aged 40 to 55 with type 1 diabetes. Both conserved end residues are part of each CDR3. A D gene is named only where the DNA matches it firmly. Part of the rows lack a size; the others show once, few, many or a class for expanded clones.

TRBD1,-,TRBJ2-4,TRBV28,CASSRGDRVAKNIQYF,TGTGCCAGCAGCCGGGGGGACAGGGTGGCCAAAAACATTCAGTACTTC
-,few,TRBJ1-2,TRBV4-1,CASSQADTGSNGYTF,TGCGCCAGCAGCCAAGCTGACACGGGGAGCAATGGCTACACCTTC
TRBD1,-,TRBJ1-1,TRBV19,CASSMTGLYTEAFF,TGTGCCAGTAGTATGACAGGGCTATACACTGAAGCTTTCTTT
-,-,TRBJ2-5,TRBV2,CASRPTEETQYF,TGTGCCAGCAGGCCGACAGAAGAGACCCAGTACTTC
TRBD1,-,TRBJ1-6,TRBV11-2,CASSLDPQGPIRGALHF,TGTGCCAGCAGCTTAGACCCACAGGGGCCCATCCGAGGAGCCCTCCACTTT
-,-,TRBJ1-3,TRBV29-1,CSVEDRNTIYF,TGCAGCGTTGAAGATAGAAACACCATATATTTT
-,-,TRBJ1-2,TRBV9,CASSVERQGIDYTF,TGTGCCAGCAGCGTAGAGAGGCAGGGAATTGACTACACCTTC
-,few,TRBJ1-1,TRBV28,CASSLGGIGTEAFF,TGTGCCAGCAGTTTGGGGGGGATCGGGACTGAAGCTTTCTTT
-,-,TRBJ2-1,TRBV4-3,CASSQEQTSGDEQFF,TGCGCCAGCAGCCAAGAGCAGACATCAGGGGATGAGCAGTTCTTC
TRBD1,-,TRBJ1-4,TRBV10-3,CAISEPRQGLVEKLFF,TGTGCCATCAGTGAGCCTCGACAGGGGCTTGTTGAAAAACTGTTTTTT
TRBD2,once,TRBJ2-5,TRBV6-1,CASSGGSGRYQETQYF,TGTGCCAGCAGTGGGGGTAGCGGGAGGTACCAAGAGACCCAGTACTTC
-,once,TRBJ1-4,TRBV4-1,CASSRTGNEKLFF,TGCGCCAGCAGCCGCACAGGGAATGAAAAACTGTTTTTT
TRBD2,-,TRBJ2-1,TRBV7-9,CASSSPGLAVNEQFF,TGTGCCAGCAGCTCTCCGGGACTAGCGGTCAATGAGCAGTTCTTC
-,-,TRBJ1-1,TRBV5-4,CASSPPTGSEAFF,TGTGCCAGCAGCCCTCCTACAGGGTCTGAAGCCTTCTTT
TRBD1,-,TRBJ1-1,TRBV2,CASSGDRGWTEAFF,TGTGCCAGCAGTGGTGACAGGGGTTGGACTGAAGCTTTCTTT
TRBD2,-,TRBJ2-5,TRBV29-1,CSVIAGLGETQYF,TGCAGCGTGATAGCGGGATTAGGGGAGACCCAGTACTTC
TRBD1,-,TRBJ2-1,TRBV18,CASSPGQGTYNEQFF,TGTGCCAGCTCACCCGGACAGGGGACCTACAATGAGCAGTTCTTC
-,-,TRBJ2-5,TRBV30,CAWKLGGALGETQYF,TGTGCCTGGAAACTAGGGGGAGCTTTAGGAGAGACCCAGTACTTC
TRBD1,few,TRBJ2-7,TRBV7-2,CASSVGQGYEQYF,TGTGCCAGCAGCGTTGGACAGGGGTACGAGCAGTACTTC
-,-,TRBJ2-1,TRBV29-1,CSVVGVASANNEQFF,TGCAGCGTTGTAGGGGTTGCCTCGGCTAACAATGAGCAGTTCTTC
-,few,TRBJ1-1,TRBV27,CASRVTGDTEAFF,TGTGCCAGCAGGGTGACAGGAGACACTGAAGCTTTCTTT
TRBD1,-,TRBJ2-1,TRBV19,CASSMYRGVEQFF,TGTGCCAGTAGTATGTACAGGGGTGTCGAGCAGTTCTTC
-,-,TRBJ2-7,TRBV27,CATQRGGAKQYF,TGTGCCACCCAGAGGGGGGGCGCGAAGCAGTACTTC
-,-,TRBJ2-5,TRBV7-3,CASSFGQGVQETQYF,TGTGCCAGCAGCTTCGGCCAAGGAGTACAAGAGACCCAGTACTTC
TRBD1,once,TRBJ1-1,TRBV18,CASSPGDSPIEAFF,TGTGCCAGCTCACCGGGGGACAGCCCGATTGAAGCTTTCTTT
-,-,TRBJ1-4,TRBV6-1,CALRGDEKLFF,TGTGCTCTTCGGGGGGATGAAAAACTGTTTTTT
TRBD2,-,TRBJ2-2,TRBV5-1,CASSGTSGRGTGELFF,TGCGCCAGCAGCGGAACTAGCGGGAGGGGCACCGGGGAGCTGTTTTTT
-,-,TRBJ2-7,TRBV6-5,CASSYSMASGRGEQYF,TGTGCCAGCAGTTACTCGATGGCCAGCGGCCGAGGGGAGCAGTACTTC